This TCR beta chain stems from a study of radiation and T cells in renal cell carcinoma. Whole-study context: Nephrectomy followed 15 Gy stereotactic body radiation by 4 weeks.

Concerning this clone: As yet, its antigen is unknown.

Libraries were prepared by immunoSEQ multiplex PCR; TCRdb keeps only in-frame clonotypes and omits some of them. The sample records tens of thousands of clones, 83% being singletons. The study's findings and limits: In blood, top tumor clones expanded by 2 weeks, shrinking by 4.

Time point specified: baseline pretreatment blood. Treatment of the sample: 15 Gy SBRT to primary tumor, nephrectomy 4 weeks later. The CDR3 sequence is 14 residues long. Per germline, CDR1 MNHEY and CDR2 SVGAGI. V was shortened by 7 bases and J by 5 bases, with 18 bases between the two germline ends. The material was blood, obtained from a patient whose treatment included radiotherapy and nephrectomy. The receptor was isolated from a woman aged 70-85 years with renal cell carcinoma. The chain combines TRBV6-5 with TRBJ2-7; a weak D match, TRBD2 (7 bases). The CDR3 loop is CASTPGGRYHEQYF. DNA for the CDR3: TGTGCCAGCACCCCCGGGGGGCGCTACCACGAGCAGTACTTC.